Here is one TCR beta chain with its context. The antigen it binds to is not known. The input lacks base qualities; no much larger clone sits a single base away. This specimen belongs to a study of cytomegalovirus exposure and HLA in healthy donors (dated by TCRdb to about 2017). Some background on the complete study: According to an earlier analysis of several hundred of the donors, roughly 180 million T cells yielded 117 million unique TCR beta sequences and around 280 Gb of sequence data. HLA typing included class I and class II loci at four-digit resolution. Donor age, sex, ethnicity and CMV serostatus were collected together with the repertoire data. Besides the first cohort of some 670 subjects, a separate validation cohort made up of some 110 different subjects was used. The later analysis used no new phenotypic data to find candidate immune exposures, relying instead on TCR beta sequences and their occurrence across donors. The genetic ancestry cluster associated with self-reported Caucasian donors included around four fifths of the 350 to 500 genotyped donors. Because of strong linkage in the cohort, roughly five DR-DQ haplotypes were treated as single units for association and clustering. The aim of the study was to test whether cataloging public T cell receptors could identify signatures of past pathogen exposure. An earlier analysis of approximately 500 of the donors applied high-throughput TCR beta sequencing to assess whether each TCR beta V gene segment acted as functional or pseudogenic. Across roughly 420 genotyped donors of the cohort, an average of about 200,000 unique TCR beta nucleotide sequences per donor were sequenced, and about a sixth of those sequences were non-productive. High-throughput TCR immunosequencing, statistical association of individual TCRs with disease status, and machine learning were combined to predict cytomegalovirus infection status. Approximately 310 gigabases of sequencing data and 78 million or so unique TCR sequences were included in an early release covering about 620 HLA-typed donors. Typing coverage differed by locus: A, B, C, DRB1 and DQB1 were typed in roughly 620-640 donors, DQA1 in roughly 510, DPA1 in 600 to 610, and DPB1 in about 450. Every discovery cohort repertoire had been produced on one sequencing platform. To study patterns of TCR occurrence, a later analysis re-analyzed previously published TCR beta repertoires from 550 to 800 donors and added high-resolution HLA genotyping. A later genetic analysis took genome-wide SNP genotypes for about three fifths of the 666 donors and used that subset as a discovery cohort. The study profiled the T cell repertoires of approximately 700 subjects by immunosequencing and related them to cytomegalovirus serostatus.

V and J lose 0 bases and 8 bases, and a span of 32 bases separates them. The CDR3 covers 22 residues, taking in both the cysteine and the phenylalanine. The DNA shown is the 66-base CDR3, in frame from base 1. From a lookup of the germline V gene, CDR1 and CDR2 are LGHNA and YSLEER. Libraries were made using the immunoSEQ multiplex PCR assay. A mixture of 60 forward primers for TCR Vbeta segments and 13 reverse primers for TCR Jbeta segments was used in the multiplex PCR. The CDR3 region of rearranged TCR beta genes was amplified from genomic DNA by a multiplex PCR assay. Amplified TCR beta libraries were sequenced as 87-base-pair reads on the Illumina HiSeq System. The paper's data handling went like this. In a later analysis, about 80 million unique TCR beta chains were counted across the 500 to 850 repertoires, and approximately 9.9 million of these chains were shared by at least two donors. A nearest-neighbor algorithm error-corrected the raw reads and collapsed the reads into unique sequences, merging closely related sequences to remove PCR and sequencing errors. Alignment of CDR3 sequences to IMGT reference sequences was used to assign V, D and J gene segments. For a sequence to be retained, a match of at least six nucleotides to both a V gene segment and a J gene segment was required. Rearrangements were called productive when the CDR3 lacked stop codons and stayed in frame with V and J; all others were non-productive. CDR3 was defined by IMGT convention, running from the second conserved V-encoded cysteine to the conserved J-encoded phenylalanine. The earlier analysis of about 640 of the donors excluded any sequence lacking an unambiguous match to a single V gene segment. An earlier analysis of a few hundred of the donors called V segments functional above 56.7% productive rearrangements and segregating when the between-donor standard deviation exceeded 5%. A statistical classification framework was built to diagnose cytomegalovirus status from the catalog of TCR beta chain sequences. In a later analysis, V and J genes were assigned by comparing TCR nucleotide sequences against IMGT/GENE-DB human TR gene sequences. In a later analysis, CDR3 sequences and most-parsimonious VDJ recombination scenarios were assigned using the TCRdist pipeline. A later analysis defined each TCR beta chain by its CDR3 amino acid sequence plus V-gene family, and excluded reads lacking a unique V-gene family. A later analysis removed 592 highly shared, low-generation-probability nucleotide sequences to deal with suspected cross-contamination and a sequencing artifact. For each public chain, a later analysis derived a clonal expansion index from normalized ranks of inferred template counts within each repertoire. In a later analysis, generation probabilities were computed with a VDJ recombination model fitted to out-of-frame rearrangements, and the resulting probabilities were checked against IGoR. A later analysis scored TCR-TCR, TCR-HLA and TCR-CMV co-occurrence with hypergeometric tests, applying a repertoire-size bias correction to TCR pairs. To estimate false discovery rates, a later analysis permuted the HLA or CMV assignments 20 times. In a later analysis, co-occurring TCRs were grouped with DBSCAN, and TCRdist sequence similarity was added when clustering was performed within HLA-allele-positive subsets. For co-occurrence clustering, repertoires with fewer than 30,000 or more than 120,000 public chains were excluded, along with five repertoires with anomalous nucleotide sharing. In its TCRdb copy, this immuneACCESS table keeps in-frame sequences only and misses some clones. Where compared with another copy, unresolved V genes explain less than half of these, and the others have no known cause. For V, J and clone size, that table is used; D and trimming come from the DNA. Recorded for this sample are 150,000 to 200,000 clones; about 77% of them occurred a single time. Of the sample, roughly 2.5% falls within the top ten clones.

The paper as a whole reports these results and caveats: An association between a missense DCLRE1C variant and V-gene and J-gene trimming of TCR beta chains was found in a later genetic analysis and replicated in an independent cohort. Linkage disequilibrium might explain the correlated functional status among segregating V segments, but an unknown experimental factor could not be excluded. According to the authors, the approach could potentially be generalized to other disease states and immunological phenotypes. In an earlier analysis of fewer than 750 of the donors, most TCR beta V segments were observed in productive rearrangements about 90% or about 30% of the time, broadly matching IMGT annotations. A few of the identified cytomegalovirus-associated TCR beta chains were confirmed in vitro to be specific for cytomegalovirus antigens. A later genetic analysis reported fewer N-insertions in productive TCRs among donors in an Asian-associated ancestry cluster than the roughly 620-donor mean. A later analysis found that most CMV-associated TCR beta chains appeared HLA-restricted, with HLA associations seemingly driven largely by CMV exposure. A further reported finding was that TCR beta sequences accurately predicted the HLA-A and HLA-B alleles for most subjects in the first cohort. The cohort was sequenced for TCR beta chains only, and without alpha or paired-chain data the features that could be detected were limited. Seventeen rarely observed V segments, including chromosome 9 orphons, were excluded from the earlier analysis of approximately 500 of the donors because counts were too low. A cluster of highly shared sequence variants was judged likely to be a technical artifact of the sequencing pipeline. Because HLA typing was missing for some donors at each locus, association tests included only the typed subset. A later analysis found that HLA-associated TCR beta chains were more clonally expanded and had lower generation probabilities than equally common non-associated chains. A total of fewer than 200 TCR beta chains were listed by the study as associated with cytomegalovirus. Specific HLA alleles were associated with more than 15,000 TCR beta sequences at a false discovery rate of 0.05 in a later analysis. Across donors, most TCR sequences were observed very rarely, whereas some public TCRs were present in many individuals. Cytomegalovirus status was reported to be diagnosed by the classifier with high specificity and sensitivity in both the original and validation cohorts. Roughly uniform sequencing depth across donors was assumed in presence/absence analyses, although this assumption may not hold. For the cohort, immune exposure information was limited to CMV serostatus. When HLA alleles, especially DR and DQ, strongly co-occurred, TCR associations were difficult to assign to individual alleles. Several of the top co-occurrence clusters appeared to be linked to parvovirus B19, influenza, CMV and Epstein-Barr virus, according to a later analysis. Some IMGT-functional V segments, including TRBV6-2 and TRBV6-3, could not be told apart with the 87-base-pair reads, so those segments were excluded. A later analysis found that TCR association rates varied across HLA loci, with DRB1 alleles showing the most associated TCRs and HLA-C alleles the fewest.

The cohort comprised around 690 healthy bone marrow donors. Cohort members were all nominally healthy when sampled, although unrecorded immune exposures were likely present. The donor was CMV seropositive and belonged to the group of 250 to 300 seropositive cohort members. A peripheral blood sample was provided by each donor, and peripheral blood mononuclear cells were used for TCR beta sequencing. Genomic DNA was extracted from the blood cell samples with the Qiagen DNeasy Blood Extraction Kit. The receptor was derived from a woman aged 25-40 years in good health and CMV-seropositive. Recombination linked TRBV4-3 to TRBJ1-6; TRBD1 might be the D gene, on 6 matching bases. Sequenced material: PBMCs. The DNA sequence is as follows: TGCGCCAGCAGCCAAGATCGGGGGGGGCCCTACCTTACCCTCCTTCCGGATTCACCCCTCCACTTT. Translated, it gives CASSQDRGGPYLTLLPDSPLHF.